What follows is one TCR beta chain and its context. After removal of 4 bases from V and 8 bases from J, the junction contained 12 bases not matched to a gene. CDR3 size: 15 residues. CDR1 and CDR2 from the germline V gene are SGHRS and YFSETQ. This sample is drawn from a study of glioma-infiltrating T cells after dendritic cell vaccination. Looking at the study overall: At biweekly intervals, patients got three intradermal dendritic cell vaccine injections.

Here immunoSEQ multiplex PCR was the method, and the copy in TCRdb shows in-frame clones only, minus some. The sample has some 110,000 clones, about 90% seen once; the top ten hold around 2.6%. Time point described: after dendritic cell vaccination, including at tumor progression/relapse. The clonotype was recovered from a human donor with glioblastoma. This chain joins TRBV5-1 and TRBJ2-1; TRBD2 matches 7 bases. Here the sequenced sample was blood, taken after dendritic cell vaccination. For the CDR3, the DNA is TGCGCCAGCAGCCCACCTGCACTAGCGAGGCATGAGCAGTTCTTC. Its protein product is CASSPPALARHEQFF.